Listed here is a single TCR beta chain. Its target is not known. The data belong to a study of cytomegalovirus exposure and HLA in healthy donors. Whole-study context: Inside one of the first data releases sat around 80 million unique TCRs taken from HLA-typed donors. Overall study results and limits: Under in vitro conditions, three CMV-associated chains were confirmed as specific for CMV antigens.

The PCR contained 60 Vbeta and 13 Jbeta primers. Some clones are missing from TCRdb's copy, which holds only in-frame ones; the method was immunoSEQ multiplex PCR. The sample contains 200,000 to 250,000 clones, about 80% of which appear only once. The CDR3 has 17 residues. V shed 4 bases and J 4 bases; nucleotides not matched to a gene: 9. The V gene's germline CDR1 is SGHDT and CDR2 YYEEEE. The chain recombines TRBV5-6 with TRBJ2-3, with 13 bases that match TRBD2. The sequenced sample consisted of PBMCs. The clonotype was recovered from a woman in her thirties or forties in good health and CMV-seronegative. In DNA form, the CDR3 reads TGTGCCAGCAGCGGTGCGACTAGCGGGGGGAAGGCAGATACGCAGTATTTT. Translating it yields CASSGATSGGKADTQYF.